This T cell receptor (beta chain) was identified during a study of blood T cell repertoires in COVID-19. Overall study: Acute and convalescent COVID-19 samples came from the United States, Italy and Spain.

Germline CDR1 KGHSH, CDR2 LQKENI. The CDR3 is 15 residues long. Trimming took off 1 base at V and 2 bases at J, with 9 bases between the two ends. Clones were read by immunoSEQ multiplex PCR, and TCRdb kept only the in-frame ones, dropping some. The sample has about 170,000 clones, approximately 83% seen once. The chain combines TRBV18 with TRBJ1-5; no reliable D call. This receptor was taken from a man aged 65-85 years with active or convalescent COVID-19. Sequenced input: peripheral blood. The DNA for the CDR3 is TGTGCCAGCTCACCACTCAACAGAGGCAATCAGCCCCAGCATTTT. Protein product: CASSPLNRGNQPQHF.